This is a list of T cell receptor beta chains from one sample in a study of cytomegalovirus exposure and HLA in healthy donors. Assay used: immunoSEQ multiplex PCR; TCRdb lists only in-frame clones, some missing. This table holds around 180,000 clones, about 82% found once. Material: PBMCs. These receptors were collected from a woman aged 18-35 years in good health and CMV-seronegative. Both conserved end residues are part of each CDR3. D genes are given only for firm matches. Size tells how often a clone was seen (once, few, many) or the class of an expanded clone, and some rows leave it out.

v_call	d_call	clone_size	j_call	cdr3_length	cdr3_nt	cdr3_aa
TRBV27	.	.	TRBJ2-7	14	TGTGCCAGTAGCCGACAGACCCTTTCCTACGAGCAGTACTTC	CASSRQTLSYEQYF
TRBV19	TRBD2	.	TRBJ2-3	15	TGTGCCAGTAACCAGGGACTAGCGGATACAGATACGCAGTATTTT	CASNQGLADTDTQYF
TRBV4-2	.	.	TRBJ1-4	15	TGTGCCAGCAGCCAAGAGCAGACAACTAATGAAAAACTGTTTTTT	CASSQEQTTNEKLFF
TRBV5-1	TRBD1	.	TRBJ2-1	15	TGCGCCAGCAGTCTCACAGGGGCGAACTACAATGAGCAGTTCTTC	CASSLTGANYNEQFF
TRBV5-6	TRBD2	.	TRBJ2-3	17	TGTGCCAGCAGCTTGGGTGAGGTAGCGGGCATCACAGATACGCAGTATTTT	CASSLGEVAGITDTQYF
TRBV9	.	.	TRBJ2-5	11	TGTGCCAGCAGCACTCAAGAGACCCAGTACTTC	CASSTQETQYF
TRBV19	.	few	TRBJ2-6	13	TGTGCCAGTAGTATCGGTGGGGCCAACGTCCTGACTTTC	CASSIGGANVLTF
TRBV11-3	TRBD1	.	TRBJ2-1	14	TGTGTCTTGACCCGGGACAGGGACTACAATGAGCAGTTCTTC	CVLTRDRDYNEQFF
TRBV9	TRBD2	once	TRBJ2-7	17	TGTGCCAGCAGTCTGACTAGCGGGGGACTCCCTATCTACGAGCAGTACTTC	CASSLTSGGLPIYEQYF
TRBV21-1	.	few	TRBJ2-5	14	TGTGCCAGCAGCAAGGGGACAGGGCAAGAGACCCAGTACTTC	CASSKGTGQETQYF
TRBV7-9	.	once	TRBJ2-6	16	TGTGCCAGCAGCCCAACGGGGGAATCTGGGGCCAACGTCCTGACTTTC	CASSPTGESGANVLTF